The present TCR delta chain was sequenced within a study of gamma-delta chains in newborns, infants, children. Turning to the study itself: Innate gammadelta T cells reportedly expand polyclonally right after birth, driven by microbial exposure, per the title.

TCRdb reanalyzed the reads using CATT. The data show 8,600 or so delta-chain clones, with about 3.4% seen just once and 16% held by the top ten. To note about this clone: Other DNA sequences within the sample encode an identical CDR3.

What was sequenced was blood. The origin of this receptor is a child who was a newborn, infant or young child, either healthy, febrile or measles-vaccinated (not recorded which).

The CDR3 DNA reads as TGTGCCTGTGACACTGGGGGATACTACTCTTGGGACACCCGACAGATGTTTTTC. Translating it yields CACDTGGYYSWDTRQMFF. The chain combines TRDV2 with TRDJ3, with 10 bases matching TRDD3. This CDR3 has 18 residues. V was clipped by 1 base and J by 4 bases; unmatched bases: 6. From germline, CDR1 is GEAIGNYY and CDR2 EKD.